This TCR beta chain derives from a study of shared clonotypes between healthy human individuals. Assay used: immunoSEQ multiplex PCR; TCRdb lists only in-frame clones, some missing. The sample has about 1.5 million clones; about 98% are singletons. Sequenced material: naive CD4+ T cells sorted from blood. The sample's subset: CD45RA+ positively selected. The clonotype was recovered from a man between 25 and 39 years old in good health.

As DNA, the CDR3 is TGTGCCATCAGAGACAGTGAGACGAACACTGAAGCTTTCTTT. Amino acid sequence: CAIRDSETNTEAFF. This chain links TRBV10-3 with TRBJ1-1; maybe TRBD1 (5 bases). CDR3 length: 14 amino acids. Germline-derived CDR1 and CDR2 are ENHRY and SYGVKD. Trimming cost V 6 bases and J 1 base, with 12 bases left between them.